The following is a TCR beta chain sequence with its context. Profiling relied on immunoSEQ multiplex PCR, and the TCRdb table lists in-frame clones only, not all of them. Among 200,000 to 300,000 clones listed, about nine tenths were seen once. These data are taken from a study of blood T cell repertoires in COVID-19. As for the study in general: Sites in the United States, Italy and Spain provided acute and convalescent COVID-19 samples. PBMCs, B-cell-depleted T cells, or T cells were the source of the cDNA or gDNA that made up the material.

The CDR3 length is 13 residues. V shed 4 bases and J shed 9 bases, with 14 bases lying between them. Germline loops: CDR1 SGDLS, CDR2 YYNGEE. This sequence joins TRBV9 and TRBJ1-5, with D perhaps TRBD1 (5 bases). The specimen sequenced was peripheral blood. The source is a woman aged 60-70 years who had recovered from COVID-19. CDR3 sequence reads: CASSPRDLGPQHF. The CDR3 nucleotides read TGTGCCAGCAGCCCGCGGGACCTTGGGCCCCAGCATTTT. Drawing the rest from reference TRBV9 and TRBJ1-5, the complete variable domain is DSGVTQTPKHLITATGQRVTLRCSPRSGDLSVYWYQQSLDQGLQFLIQYYNGEERAKGNILERFSAQQFPDLHSELNLSSLELGDSALYFCASSPRDLGPQHFGDGTRLSIL.